One and the same sample provided the 13 T cell receptor beta chains below, sequenced in a study of post-analysis software for immune sequencing data. Study-level findings and limits: Included in a set of 5 or 6 TRBV segments more frequent in patients than controls were TRBV5-6, TRBV5-1 and TRBV20-1.

These receptors have no identified antigens. Sequencing libraries made from TCR beta cDNA carried unique molecular identifiers. From the PCR reads, TCRdb called clonotypes with MiXCR, one entry per CDR3 protein. The profile shows 750,000 to 900,000 distinct CDR3 sequences, approximately 44% of them singletons. The sample comprised blood. These receptors were collected from a girl between 10 and 17 years old with multiple sclerosis.

The chain combines TRBV18 with TRBJ2-5, with D perhaps TRBD1 (5 bases). CDR3 length: 17 residues. The germline V gene has CDR1 KGHSH and CDR2 LQKENI. Trimming took 2 bases from V and 2 from J, leaving 18 bases between them. The chain's CDR3 is CASSPRPTANQQETQYF. CDR3 nucleotide sequence: TGTGCCAGCTCACCAAGGCCGACAGCGAACCAACAAGAGACCCAGTACTTC.

The rearrangement joins TRBV20-1 to TRBJ2-1, with no clear D. The CDR3 spans 11 residues. Germline V gene data show CDR1 as DFQATT and CDR2 as SNEGSKA (reference sequence). The V gene lost 7 bases and the J gene lost 3 bases, with 7 bases spanning the gap. The CDR3 sequence is CSVKNYNEQFF. CDR3 in DNA: TGCAGTGTCAAGAACTACAATGAGCAGTTCTTC.

The chain carries TRBV10-3 and TRBJ1-2; D ambiguous. V was trimmed by 0 bases and J by 2 bases, leaving 7 bases between them. CDR3 length equals 14 residues. Germline CDR1 is ENHRY and CDR2 is SYGVKD. DNA of the CDR3: TGTGCCATCAGTGAGTCGTGGCAGAACTATGGCTACACCTTC. It is translated as CAISESWQNYGYTF.

This chain connects TRBV20-1 to TRBJ1-2, with 9 positions matching TRBD1. Germline CDR1 and CDR2: DFQATT and SNEGSKA (reference sequence). CDR3 length equals 13 residues. Trimming cost V 5 bases and J 6 bases; bases outside gene matches: 7. CDR3 DNA: TGCAGTGCTGGTAACAGGGGGCGAAATGGCTACACCTTC. Its protein product is CSAGNRGRNGYTF.

In this sample, this clonotype turned up a few times. The chain uses TRBV5-6 and TRBJ2-5; D remains ambiguous. The V gene's germline CDR1 is SGHDT and CDR2 YYEEEE. The CDR3 loop spans 14 amino acids. Trimming stripped 0 bases from V and 4 bases from J, with 10 bases between. CDR3 amino acids: CASSLGRQGETQYF. The DNA of the CDR3 is TGTGCCAGCAGCTTGGGTCGGCAAGGAGAGACCCAGTACTTC.

The chain recombines TRBV5-1 with TRBJ2-3; 11 positions match TRBD2. Looked up from germline, CDR1 is SGHRS and CDR2 is YFSETQ. V lost 4 bases, J lost 5 bases, and 6 bases stayed unmatched. This CDR3 comprises 15 residues. The CDR3 loop reads CASSLRLAGQDTQYF. Written as DNA, the CDR3 is TGCGCCAGCAGCCTACGACTAGCGGGACAAGATACGCAGTATTTT.

The sample holds a few counts of this clonotype. The CDR3 DNA reads as TGCAGTGCTTATCCCCGGGAGTTGGGCTACGAGCAGTACTTC. Translated, it gives CSAYPRELGYEQYF. This chain connects TRBV20-1 to TRBJ2-7, with D tentatively TRBD2 (6 bases). Trimming pared 5 bases from V and 3 bases from J, leaving 17 bases between. The CDR3 has 14 amino acids. Germline-derived CDR1 and CDR2 are DFQATT and SNEGSKA (reference sequence).

The V gene is TRBV12-3 or TRBV12-4, the J gene TRBJ2-2, with no clear D. Trimming left V 3 bases short and J 4 bases short, with 12 bases between. The CDR3 has 15 amino acids. CDR3 DNA sequence: TGTGCCAGCAGTTTTGCTAACCCTACCACCGGGGAGCTGTTTTTT. Encoded protein: CASSFANPTTGELFF.

The J gene is TRBJ1-1, the V gene TRBV7-6, with unresolved D. Per the germline V gene, CDR1 is SGHVS and CDR2 is FNYEAQ. CDR3 length equals 13 residues. V lost 2 bases to trimming and J lost 3 bases, with 7 bases between them. The CDR3 loop is CASSLQGDTEAFF. Here the CDR3 DNA reads TGTGCCAGCAGCTTACAAGGAGACACTGAAGCTTTCTTT.

This chain connects TRBV6-2 or TRBV6-3 to TRBJ2-4; D gene unclear. Germline V gene sequence: CDR1 MNHEY, CDR2 SVGEGT. The CDR3 spans 16 residues. V gave up 2 bases and J gave up 0 bases, with 11 bases separating them. CDR3 residues: CASSYRVELAKNIQYF. The CDR3 DNA reads TGTGCCAGCAGTTACCGGGTAGAATTAGCCAAAAACATTCAGTACTTC.

This clonotype was observed a single time. This rearrangement joins TRBV7-8 to TRBJ2-1; TRBD2 agrees at 8 bases. The CDR3 runs 14 residues. V lost 5 bases, J lost 10 bases, and 10 bases stayed unmatched. The germline V gene has CDR1 SGHVS and CDR2 FQNEAQ. The CDR3 sequence: CASSAISGVSEQFF. The DNA for the CDR3 is TGTGCCAGCAGCGCCATTAGCGGGGTGAGCGAGCAGTTCTTC.

The gene calls are TRBV7-2 and TRBJ2-2; D might be TRBD2 (6 bases). V was pared by 5 bases and J by 0 bases, with 10 bases between. The CDR3 covers 15 residues. CDR1 is SGHTA, CDR2 FQGNSA, per germline. CDR3 sequence (DNA): TGTGCCAGCAGCATTAGCGGCCCGAACACCGGGGAGCTGTTTTTT. Translation gives CASSISGPNTGELFF.

The rearrangement joins TRBV20-1 to TRBJ2-5; 13 bases fit TRBD2. The J call is in doubt because the DNA end fits TRBJ2-7 better. The CDR3 contains 15 residues. The V gene's germline CDR1 is DFQATT and CDR2 SNEGSKA (reference sequence). DNA for the CDR3: TGCAGTGCTAGTGCACTAGCGGGAGGGCGCGGCGAGCAGTACTTC. Encoded protein: CSASALAGGRGEQYF.